This T cell receptor beta chain was profiled in a study of blood T cell repertoires in COVID-19. The method was immunoSEQ multiplex PCR; TCRdb's version includes in-frame clones alone and lacks a portion of them. The data show roughly 500,000 clones, over 75% seen once. The CDR3 runs 18 residues. Trimming removed 5 bases from V and 6 bases from J; junction bases left unmatched: 22. Germline V CDR1 and CDR2: SGHKS, YYEKEE (reference sequence). The chain recombines TRBV5-5 with TRBJ1-1; TRBD1 agrees at 7 bases. The clonotype comes from a woman in her 40s who had recovered from COVID-19. The specimen was PBMCs or T cells enriched from blood (not recorded which). CDR3 nucleotide sequence: TGTGCCAGCAGAAAACGGCCCGAGACAGGTACTACAGGGGCTGAAGCTTTCTTT. Protein sequence: CASRKRPETGTTGAEAFF.